The entry that follows covers one TCR beta chain sequence. This entry is derived from a study of T cell changes during pregnancy in multiple sclerosis. Method: immunoSEQ multiplex PCR; TCRdb's copy keeps in-frame clones and lacks some. The repertoire holds about 49,000 clones, with 90% as singletons. The starting material was peripheral blood, obtained after pregnancy. This clonotype originated in a female donor in good health, enrolled as a control in a pregnancy study.

The CDR3 region is CASSLSGGVNYGYTF. The CDR3 bases are TGTGCCAGCAGCTTAAGCGGTGGGGTCAACTATGGCTACACCTTC. V gene TRBV7-2 combines with J gene TRBJ1-2; D not resolved. CDR1 is SGHTA and CDR2 is FQGNSA in the germline V gene. Trimming cost V 2 bases and J 2 bases, with 12 bases left between them. This CDR3 has 15 amino acids.